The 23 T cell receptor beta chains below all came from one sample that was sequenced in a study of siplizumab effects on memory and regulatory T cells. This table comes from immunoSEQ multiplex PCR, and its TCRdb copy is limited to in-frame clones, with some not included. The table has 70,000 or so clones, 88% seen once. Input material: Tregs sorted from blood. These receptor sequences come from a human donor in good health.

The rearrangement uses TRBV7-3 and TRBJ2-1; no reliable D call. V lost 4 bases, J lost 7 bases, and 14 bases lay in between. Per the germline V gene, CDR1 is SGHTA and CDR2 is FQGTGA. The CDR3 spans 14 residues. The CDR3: CASSSRYDGNEQFF. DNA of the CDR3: TGTGCCAGCAGCTCAAGATACGATGGGAATGAGCAGTTCTTC.

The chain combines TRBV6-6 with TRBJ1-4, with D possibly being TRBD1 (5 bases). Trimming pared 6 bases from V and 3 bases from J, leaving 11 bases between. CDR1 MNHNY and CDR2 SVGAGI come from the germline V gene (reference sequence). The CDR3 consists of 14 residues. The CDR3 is CASSQGLPNEKLFF. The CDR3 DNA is TGTGCCAGCAGCCAGGGACTGCCTAATGAAAAACTGTTTTTT.

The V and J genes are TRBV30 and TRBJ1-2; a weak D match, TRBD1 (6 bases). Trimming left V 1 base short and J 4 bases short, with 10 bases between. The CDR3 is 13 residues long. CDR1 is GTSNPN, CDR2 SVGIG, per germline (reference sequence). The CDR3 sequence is CAWSAGVVYGYTF. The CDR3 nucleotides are TGTGCCTGGAGTGCAGGGGTGGTCTATGGCTACACCTTC.

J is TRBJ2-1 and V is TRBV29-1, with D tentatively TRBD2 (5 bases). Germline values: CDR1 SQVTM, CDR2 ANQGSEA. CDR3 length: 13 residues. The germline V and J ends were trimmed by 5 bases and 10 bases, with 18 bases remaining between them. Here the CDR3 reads CSVIPLSGREQFF. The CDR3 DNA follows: TGCAGCGTTATCCCCTTGAGCGGCAGGGAGCAGTTCTTC.

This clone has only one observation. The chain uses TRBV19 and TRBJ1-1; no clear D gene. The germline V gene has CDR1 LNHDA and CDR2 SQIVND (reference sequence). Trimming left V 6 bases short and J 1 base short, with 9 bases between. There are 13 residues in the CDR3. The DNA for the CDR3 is TGTGCCAGTAGCGTAGGACGGAACACTGAAGCTTTCTTT. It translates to CASSVGRNTEAFF.

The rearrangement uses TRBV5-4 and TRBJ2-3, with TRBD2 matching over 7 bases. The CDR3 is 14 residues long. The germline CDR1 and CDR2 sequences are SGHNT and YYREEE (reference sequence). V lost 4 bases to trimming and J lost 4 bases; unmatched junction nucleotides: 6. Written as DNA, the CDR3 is TGTGCCAGCAGCCGACTAGCTGTGGCAGATACGCAGTATTTT. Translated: CASSRLAVADTQYF.

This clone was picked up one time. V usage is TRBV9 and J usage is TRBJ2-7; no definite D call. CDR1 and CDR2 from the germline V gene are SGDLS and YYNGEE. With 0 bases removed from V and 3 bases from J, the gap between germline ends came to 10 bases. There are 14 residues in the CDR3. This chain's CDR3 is CASSVGFQYYEQYF. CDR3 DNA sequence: TGTGCCAGCAGCGTAGGATTCCAGTACTACGAGCAGTACTTC.

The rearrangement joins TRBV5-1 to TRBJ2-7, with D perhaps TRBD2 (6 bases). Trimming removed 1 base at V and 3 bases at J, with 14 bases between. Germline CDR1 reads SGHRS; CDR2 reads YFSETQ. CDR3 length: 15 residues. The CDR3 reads CASSLTGTYLYEQYF. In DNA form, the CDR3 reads TGCGCCAGCAGCTTGACCGGGACTTACCTCTACGAGCAGTACTTC. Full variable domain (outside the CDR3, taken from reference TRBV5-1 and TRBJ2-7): KAGVTQTPRYLIKTRGQQVTLSCSPISGHRSVSWYQQTPGQGLQFLFEYFSETQRNKGNFPGRFSGRQFSNSRSEMNVSTLELGDSALYLCASSLTGTYLYEQYFGPGTRLTVT.

The CDR3 nucleotides read TGTGCCAGCAGCTTGACTAGCGGGGGGCGGGATACGCAGTATTTT. The encoded protein is CASSLTSGGRDTQYF. The rearrangement links TRBV7-8 to TRBJ2-3; TRBD2 matches 13 bases. The junction had 3 bases not matched to a gene; V was cut back by 3 bases and J by 6 bases. The CDR3 is made up of 15 amino acids. Germline CDR1 SGHVS, CDR2 FQNEAQ.

Written as DNA, the CDR3 is TGTGCCAGCAGCACCGGTGGCACTGGAAACACCATATATTTT. Translation gives CASSTGGTGNTIYF. V gene TRBV9 combines with J gene TRBJ1-3; D gene unclear. Germline assignment: CDR1 SGDLS and CDR2 YYNGEE. This CDR3 is 14 amino acids long. V was cut by 4 bases and J by 2 bases, with 10 bases left in between.

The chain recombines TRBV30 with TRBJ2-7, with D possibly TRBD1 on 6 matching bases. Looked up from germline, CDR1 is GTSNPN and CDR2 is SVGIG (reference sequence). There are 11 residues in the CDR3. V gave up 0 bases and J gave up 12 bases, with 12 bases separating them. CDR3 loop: CAWSVRGSLYF. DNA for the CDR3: TGTGCCTGGAGTGTCAGGGGATCTCTGTACTTC.

This chain's CDR3 is CAWSTPSGRAGNEQFF. As DNA, the CDR3 is TGTGCCTGGAGTACCCCTAGCGGGAGGGCCGGCAATGAGCAGTTCTTC. V and J are TRBV30 and TRBJ2-1, with 12 bases fitting TRBD2. There are 16 residues in the CDR3. The ends lost 2 bases at V and 6 bases at J; junction bases unmatched: 8. The germline CDR1 and CDR2 sequences are GTSNPN and SVGIG (reference sequence).

The CDR3 loop reads CASSSQSPRNYGYTF. DNA of the CDR3: TGCGCCAGCAGCAGTCAATCTCCCCGGAACTATGGCTACACCTTC. The chain links TRBV5-1 to TRBJ1-2; no clear D gene. The CDR3 is 15 amino acids. Germline V CDR1 and CDR2: SGHRS, YFSETQ. The ends were cut back, 4 bases at V and 2 bases at J, with 15 bases in the middle.

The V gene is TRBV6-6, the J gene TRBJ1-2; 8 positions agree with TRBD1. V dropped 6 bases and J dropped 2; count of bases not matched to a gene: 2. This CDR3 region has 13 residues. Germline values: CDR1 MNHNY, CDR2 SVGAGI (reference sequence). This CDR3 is CASRRQGNYGYTF. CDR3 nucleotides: TGTGCCAGCAGAAGACAGGGGAACTATGGCTACACCTTC.

This CDR3 is CASSRGDGELFF. The CDR3, as DNA: TGTGCCAGCAGCCGCGGGGACGGGGAGCTGTTTTTT. The chain has TRBV7-9 and TRBJ2-2; D is perhaps TRBD2 (6 bases). The V end was cut by 5 bases, the J end by 7 bases, with 8 bases between. The CDR3 is 12 residues long. The germline gives CDR1 SEHNR, CDR2 FQNEAQ (reference sequence).

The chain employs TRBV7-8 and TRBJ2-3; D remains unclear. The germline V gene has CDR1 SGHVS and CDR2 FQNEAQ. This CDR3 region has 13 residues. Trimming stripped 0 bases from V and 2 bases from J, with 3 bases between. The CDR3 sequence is CASSLAHTDTQYF. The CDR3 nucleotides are TGTGCCAGCAGCTTAGCCCACACAGATACGCAGTATTTT. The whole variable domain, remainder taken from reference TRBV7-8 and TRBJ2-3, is GAGVSQSPRYKVAKRGQDVALRCDPISGHVSLFWYQQALGQGPEFLTYFQNEAQLDKSGLPSDRFFAERPEGSVSTLKIQRTQQEDSAVYLCASSLAHTDTQYFGPGTRLTVL.

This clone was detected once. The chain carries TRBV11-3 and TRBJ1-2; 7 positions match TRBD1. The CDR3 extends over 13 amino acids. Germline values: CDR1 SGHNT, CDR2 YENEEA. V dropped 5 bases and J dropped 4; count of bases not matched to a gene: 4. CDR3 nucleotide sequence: TGTGCCAGCAGCCCGACAGGGATCTATGGCTACACCTTC. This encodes CASSPTGIYGYTF.

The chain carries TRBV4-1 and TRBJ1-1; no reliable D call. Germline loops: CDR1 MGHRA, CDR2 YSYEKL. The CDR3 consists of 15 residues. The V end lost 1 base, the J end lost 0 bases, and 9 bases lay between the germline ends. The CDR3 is CASSQGFGLNTEAFF. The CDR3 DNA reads TGCGCCAGCAGCCAAGGTTTCGGACTGAACACTGAAGCTTTCTTT.

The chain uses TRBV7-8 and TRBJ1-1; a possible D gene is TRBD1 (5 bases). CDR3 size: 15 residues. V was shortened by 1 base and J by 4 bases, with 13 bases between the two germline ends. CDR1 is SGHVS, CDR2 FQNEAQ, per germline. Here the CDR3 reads CASSLEGAYGTEAFF. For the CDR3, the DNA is TGTGCCAGCAGCTTAGAAGGGGCCTACGGCACTGAAGCTTTCTTT. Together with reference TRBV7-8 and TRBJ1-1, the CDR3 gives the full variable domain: GAGVSQSPRYKVAKRGQDVALRCDPISGHVSLFWYQQALGQGPEFLTYFQNEAQLDKSGLPSDRFFAERPEGSVSTLKIQRTQQEDSAVYLCASSLEGAYGTEAFFGQGTRLTVV.

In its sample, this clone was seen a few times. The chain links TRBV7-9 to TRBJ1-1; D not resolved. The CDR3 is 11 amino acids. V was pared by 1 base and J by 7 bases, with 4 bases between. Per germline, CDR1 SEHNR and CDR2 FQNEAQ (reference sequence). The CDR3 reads CASSLEREAFF. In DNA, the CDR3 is TGTGCCAGCAGCTTAGAACGTGAAGCTTTCTTT.

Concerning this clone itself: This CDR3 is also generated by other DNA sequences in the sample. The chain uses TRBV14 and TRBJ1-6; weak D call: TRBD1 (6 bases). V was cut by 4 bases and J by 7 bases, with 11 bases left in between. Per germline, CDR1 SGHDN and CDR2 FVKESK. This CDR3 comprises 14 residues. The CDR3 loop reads CASSLTGRNSPLHF. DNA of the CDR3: TGTGCCAGCAGCCTAACAGGGAGGAATTCACCCCTCCACTTT.

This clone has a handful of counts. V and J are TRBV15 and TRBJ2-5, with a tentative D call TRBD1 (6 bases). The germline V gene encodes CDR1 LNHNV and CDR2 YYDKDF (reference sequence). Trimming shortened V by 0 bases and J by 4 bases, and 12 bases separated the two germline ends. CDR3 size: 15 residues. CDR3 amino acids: CATSRDVQGRETQYF. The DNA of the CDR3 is TGTGCCACCAGCAGAGATGTGCAGGGGAGAGAGACCCAGTACTTC. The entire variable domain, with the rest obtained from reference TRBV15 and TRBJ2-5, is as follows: DAMVIQNPRYQVTQFGKPVTLSCSQTLNHNVMYWYQQKSSQAPKLLFHYYDKDFNNEADTPDNFQSRRPNTSFCFLDIRSPGLGDTAMYLCATSRDVQGRETQYFGPGTRLLVL.

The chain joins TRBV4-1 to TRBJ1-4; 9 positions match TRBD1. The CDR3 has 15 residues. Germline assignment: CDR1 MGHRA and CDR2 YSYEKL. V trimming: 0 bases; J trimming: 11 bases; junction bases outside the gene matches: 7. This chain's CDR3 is CASSQEQGARGKLFF. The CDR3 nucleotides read TGCGCCAGCAGCCAAGAACAGGGGGCGCGTGGGAAACTGTTTTTT.